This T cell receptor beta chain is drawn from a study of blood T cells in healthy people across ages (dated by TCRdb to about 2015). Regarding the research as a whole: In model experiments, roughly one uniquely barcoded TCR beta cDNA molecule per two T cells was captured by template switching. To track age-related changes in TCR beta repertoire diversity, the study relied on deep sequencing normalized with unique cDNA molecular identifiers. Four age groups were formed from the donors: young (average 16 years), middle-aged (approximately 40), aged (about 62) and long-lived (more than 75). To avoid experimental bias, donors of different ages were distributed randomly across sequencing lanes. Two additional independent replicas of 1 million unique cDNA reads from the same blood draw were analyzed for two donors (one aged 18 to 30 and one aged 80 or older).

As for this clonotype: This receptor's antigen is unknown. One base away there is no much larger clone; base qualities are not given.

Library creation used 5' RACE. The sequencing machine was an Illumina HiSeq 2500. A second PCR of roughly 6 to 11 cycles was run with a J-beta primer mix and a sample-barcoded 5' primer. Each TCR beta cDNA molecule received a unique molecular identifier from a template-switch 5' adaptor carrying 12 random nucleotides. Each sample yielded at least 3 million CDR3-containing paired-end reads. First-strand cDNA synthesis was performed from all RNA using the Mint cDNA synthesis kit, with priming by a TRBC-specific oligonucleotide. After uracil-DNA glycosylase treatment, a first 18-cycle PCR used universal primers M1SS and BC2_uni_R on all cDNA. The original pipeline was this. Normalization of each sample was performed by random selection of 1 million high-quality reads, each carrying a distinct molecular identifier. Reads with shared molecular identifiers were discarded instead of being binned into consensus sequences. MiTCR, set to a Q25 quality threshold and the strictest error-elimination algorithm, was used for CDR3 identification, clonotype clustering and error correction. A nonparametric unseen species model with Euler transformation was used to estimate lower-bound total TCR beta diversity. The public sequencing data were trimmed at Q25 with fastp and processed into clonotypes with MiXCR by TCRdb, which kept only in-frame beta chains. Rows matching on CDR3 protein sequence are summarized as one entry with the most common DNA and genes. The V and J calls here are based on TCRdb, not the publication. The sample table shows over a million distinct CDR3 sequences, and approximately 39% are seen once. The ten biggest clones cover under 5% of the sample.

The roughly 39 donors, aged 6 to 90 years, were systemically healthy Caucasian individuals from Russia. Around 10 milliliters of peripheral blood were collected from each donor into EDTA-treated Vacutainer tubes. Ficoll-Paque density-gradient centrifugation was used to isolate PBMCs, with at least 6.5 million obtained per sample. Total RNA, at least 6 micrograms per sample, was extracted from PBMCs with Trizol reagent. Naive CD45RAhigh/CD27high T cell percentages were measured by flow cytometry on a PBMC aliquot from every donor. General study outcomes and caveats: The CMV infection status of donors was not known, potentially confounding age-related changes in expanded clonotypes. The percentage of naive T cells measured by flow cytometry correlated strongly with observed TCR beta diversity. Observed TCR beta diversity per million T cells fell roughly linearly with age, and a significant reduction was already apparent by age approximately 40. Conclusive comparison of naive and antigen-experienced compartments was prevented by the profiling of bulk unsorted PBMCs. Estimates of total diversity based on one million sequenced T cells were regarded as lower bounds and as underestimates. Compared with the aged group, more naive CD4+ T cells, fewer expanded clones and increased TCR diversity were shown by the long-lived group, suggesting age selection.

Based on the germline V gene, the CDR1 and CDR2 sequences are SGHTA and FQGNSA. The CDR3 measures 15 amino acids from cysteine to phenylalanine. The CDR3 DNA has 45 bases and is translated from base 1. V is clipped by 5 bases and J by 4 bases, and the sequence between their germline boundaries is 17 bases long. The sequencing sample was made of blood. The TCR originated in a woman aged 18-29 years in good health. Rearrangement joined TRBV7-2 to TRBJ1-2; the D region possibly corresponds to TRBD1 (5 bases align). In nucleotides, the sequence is TGTGCCAGCAGCCTCGGTCGCAGGGCGGGCTATGGCTACACCTTC. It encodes CASSLGRRAGYGYTF.